This T cell receptor beta chain was documented in a study of T cell clonotyping in hematopoietic cell transplantation. Study-wide points: Pathologically expanded recipient clonotypes increased progressively from day 30 to day 180 as diversity fell.

The CDR3 extends over 14 amino acids. Trimming cost V 5 bases and J 2 bases; bases outside gene matches: 4. CDR1 and CDR2 (germline): LGHNA, YNFKEQ. Method: immunoSEQ multiplex PCR; TCRdb's copy keeps in-frame clones and lacks some. The data hold nearly 70,000 clones, with approximately 94% observed a single time. Turning to this clone: Antigen specificity is unknown.

Material: peripheral blood mononuclear cells. The TCR sequence derives from a middle-aged man in good health. Some clones in this sample may be carry-over from other donors' samples. V and J are TRBV4-2 and TRBJ2-7; 9 bases are shared with TRBD1. For the CDR3, the DNA is TGTGCCAGCAGCGCCGGACAGGGGACCTACGAGCAGTACTTC. It translates to CASSAGQGTYEQYF.